Listed below are T cell receptor beta chains from one sample, sequenced in a study of T cells in pancreatic ductal adenocarcinoma. Sequencing was performed with immunoSEQ multiplex PCR; in TCRdb, only in-frame clones are kept and a portion is missing. The sample includes around 31,000 clones, around nine tenths of them seen just once. The specimen was PBMCs. The receptors stem from a human donor with pancreatic ductal adenocarcinoma. The CDR3 runs from the conserved cysteine through the conserved F or W. A D gene is named only where the DNA matches it firmly. Some rows mark clone size as missing; the rest say once, few, many or name a class of expanded clone.

J	V	size	D	length	DNA	CDR3
TRBJ2-1	TRBV7-2	NA	NA	15	TGTGCCAGCAGCCCGCACCGGAGCTCCTACAATGAGCAGTTCTTC	CASSPHRSSYNEQFF
TRBJ2-6	TRBV19	NA	NA	17	TGTGCCAGTAGTATAGGTGTTGGTGAGGCTGGGGCCAACGTCCTGACTTTC	CASSIGVGEAGANVLTF
TRBJ1-5	TRBV27	NA	NA	15	TGTGCCAGCACCCCCCGGGGACCAGAAGGTCAGCCCCAGCATTTT	CASTPRGPEGQPQHF
TRBJ2-3	TRBV5-4	NA	TRBD2	15	TGTGCCAGCAGCTCCTCTAGCGGGAGTAAGGATACGCAGTATTTT	CASSSSSGSKDTQYF
TRBJ1-3	TRBV5-1	NA	NA	14	TGCGCCAGCAGCTTGGAGTCCAGGGGCAACACCATATATTTT	CASSLESRGNTIYF
TRBJ1-3	TRBV18	NA	NA	16	TGTGCCAGCTCACCCGGACAGATCCTCTCTGGAAACACCATATATTTT	CASSPGQILSGNTIYF
TRBJ1-1	TRBV11-3	NA	NA	19	TGTGCCAGCAGCTTAGATCTGGCAGGGGAAACCCTTAAGAACACTGAAGCTTTCTTT	CASSLDLAGETLKNTEAFF
TRBJ2-2	TRBV18	once	TRBD2	18	TGTGCCAGCTCACCACTCGAGACTAGCGGGAGTTTTTCCGGGGAGCTGTTTTTT	CASSPLETSGSFSGELFF
TRBJ1-2	TRBV27	NA	TRBD1	13	TGTGCCAGCAGTTCCCCAGGGGGCAGGGGCTACACCTTC	CASSSPGGRGYTF
TRBJ1-6	TRBV2	NA	TRBD1	15	TGTGCCAGCAGTCGAAGGACAGGGCGGGATTCACCCCTCCACTTT	CASSRRTGRDSPLHF
TRBJ1-1	TRBV5-5	NA	NA	13	TGTGCCAGCAGCTTGGGAGGAAACACTGAAGCTTTCTTT	CASSLGGNTEAFF
TRBJ2-2	TRBV19	NA	TRBD1	15	TGTGCCAGTAGCTATGGGACAGGGGACCCCGGGGAGCTGTTTTTT	CASSYGTGDPGELFF
TRBJ1-1	TRBV11-3	NA	TRBD1	16	TGTGCCAGCAGCCCCAAGACAGGGGGGAGGAACAGTGAAGCTTTCTTT	CASSPKTGGRNSEAFF
TRBJ2-2	TRBV7-6	NA	NA	13	TGTGCCAGCAGGGCTTCGGGCACCGGGGAGCTGTTTTTT	CASRASGTGELFF
TRBJ1-2	TRBV6-1	NA	NA	15	TGTGCCAGCAGTCAAAAGCCGGGACCTCGCTCCTTCTACACCTTC	CASSQKPGPRSFYTF
TRBJ2-2	TRBV19	few	NA	12	TGTGCCAGTAGTTCCACTCCGGGGGAGCTGTTTTTT	CASSSTPGELFF
TRBJ1-1	TRBV5-6	NA	NA	14	TGTGCCAGCAGCTTGGCTTCAGGGCATACTGAAGCTTTCTTT	CASSLASGHTEAFF
TRBJ2-4	TRBV7-2	NA	TRBD2	16	TGTGCCAGCAGCTTAGCGGCGGGAGGCGTCAAAAACATTCAGTACTTC	CASSLAAGGVKNIQYF
TRBJ1-2	TRBV2	NA	NA	14	TGTGCCAGCAGTGGGGGTACCAGATTCTATGGCTACACCTTC	CASSGGTRFYGYTF
TRBJ2-1	TRBV5-8	NA	NA	15	TGTGCCGCTCGAGGAGGCGGGGATTGGTACAATGAGCAGTTCTTC	CAARGGGDWYNEQFF
TRBJ1-2	TRBV30	NA	NA	14	TGTGCCTGGAGTCTCGGACGAGGGTTCAATGGCTACACCTTC	CAWSLGRGFNGYTF
TRBJ2-1	TRBV7-2	once	NA	16	TGTGCCAGCAGCTTAGGCAGGCGGGTGGGATACAATGAGCAGTTCTTC	CASSLGRRVGYNEQFF
TRBJ2-2	TRBV28	once	NA	17	TGTGCCAGCAGTCTTAAAGCCCGTCAGGAACCCACCGGGGAGCTGTTTTTT	CASSLKARQEPTGELFF
TRBJ2-5	TRBV5-1	NA	TRBD2	16	TGCGCCAGCAGCTTGGGAGGGACTAGTTTATGGGAGACCCAGTACTTC	CASSLGGTSLWETQYF
TRBJ1-1	TRBV6-6	NA	NA	14	TGTGCCAGCATATCCAGGGACAAGGACACTGAAGCTTTCTTT	CASISRDKDTEAFF
TRBJ2-2	TRBV6-6	NA	NA	14	TGTGCCAGCAGCCCCTGGCGGAACACCGGGGAGCTGTTTTTT	CASSPWRNTGELFF
TRBJ1-2	TRBV5-1	NA	TRBD1	14	TGCGCCAGCAGCTTGGGAACGGGACAGGGACTCCAAGCCTTC	CASSLGTGQGLQAF
TRBJ1-1	TRBV6-5	NA	NA	13	TGTGCCAGCAGTCCCAGGGGGAACACTGAAGCTTTCTTT	CASSPRGNTEAFF
TRBJ1-4	TRBV25-1	once	NA	16	TGTGCCAGCAGTCCAGGATTTCAGAGCTATAATGAAAAACTGTTTTTT	CASSPGFQSYNEKLFF
TRBJ1-5	TRBV5-1	NA	NA	15	TGCGCCAGCAGCTTGGGCGGGTTCAACAATCAGCCCCAGCATTTT	CASSLGGFNNQPQHF
TRBJ2-1	TRBV6-6	NA	NA	11	TGTGCCAGCAGTGCCCTGGGTGAGCAGTTCTTC	CASSALGEQFF
TRBJ1-3	TRBV5-4	NA	NA	15	TGTGCCAGCAGCTTGGGGGGGCAGGCTGGAAACACCATATATTTT	CASSLGGQAGNTIYF
TRBJ1-5	TRBV7-9	NA	TRBD1	14	TGTGCCAGCACCCCGGGACAGGGATATCAGCCCCAGCATTTT	CASTPGQGYQPQHF
TRBJ1-1	TRBV18	NA	TRBD1	17	TGTGCCAGCTCACCCTCGACGGGGACAGTTAAGAACACTGAAGCTTTCTTT	CASSPSTGTVKNTEAFF
TRBJ2-7	TRBV6-6	NA	TRBD2	16	TGTGCCAGCAGTTCCCTCAGACTAGCGGAGACCTACGAGCAGTACTTC	CASSSLRLAETYEQYF
TRBJ2-5	TRBV18	NA	NA	13	TGTGCCAGCTCGCAAACCCTGGGTGAGACCCAGTACTTC	CASSQTLGETQYF
TRBJ2-7	TRBV7-2	NA	TRBD1	15	TGTGCCAGCAGCTTTACCGGGACAGGGTCTTACGAGCAGTACTTC	CASSFTGTGSYEQYF
TRBJ2-7	TRBV30	NA	TRBD1	19	TGTGCCTGGAGTGGCCGGACAGGGGGTACCAAGACAACCTCCTACGAGCAGTACTTC	CAWSGRTGGTKTTSYEQYF
TRBJ1-5	TRBV30	NA	TRBD1	16	TGTGCCTGGAGCGATAACAGGGGGCATTTTCATCAGCCCCAGCATTTT	CAWSDNRGHFHQPQHF
TRBJ1-1	TRBV28	NA	TRBD1	15	TGTGCCAGCAGTAGTATCAGGGGGCCTCACACTGAAGCTTTCTTT	CASSSIRGPHTEAFF
TRBJ2-5	TRBV7-7	NA	TRBD1	14	TGTGCTAGCAGCTTGACACAGGGGATGGAGACCCAGTACTTC	CASSLTQGMETQYF
TRBJ2-7	TRBV18	NA	TRBD1	15	TGTGCCAGCTCAACAACAGGGGGATCCCCTTACGAGCAGTACTTC	CASSTTGGSPYEQYF
TRBJ2-1	TRBV19	once	TRBD1	15	TGTGCCAGTAGTTTACAGGGGACCGGCTACAATGAGCAGTTCTTC	CASSLQGTGYNEQFF